Each of the 24 T cell receptor beta chains below was sequenced from the same sample in a study of shared clonotypes between healthy human individuals. Libraries were prepared by immunoSEQ multiplex PCR; TCRdb keeps only in-frame clonotypes and omits some of them. The sample has around 690,000 clones, roughly 88% seen once; the top ten hold roughly 36%. Sequenced: memory CD8+ T cells from PBMCs. As to subset: CD45RO+ cells pooled with CCR7-negative TemRA cells. These receptor sequences come from a man between 18 and 29 years old in good health. Some clones in this sample may be carry-over from other donors' samples.

About this clone itself: Other nucleotide sequences in the sample specify the same CDR3. This chain joins TRBV29-1 and TRBJ1-2; D unclear. Germline lookup yields CDR1 SQVTM and CDR2 ANQGSEA. V was clipped by 4 bases and J by 5 bases, with 8 bases between them. The CDR3 totals 11 residues. The CDR3: CSVVGWYGYTF. CDR3 sequence (DNA): TGCAGCGTTGTGGGATGGTATGGCTACACCTTC.

V gene TRBV10-3 combines with J gene TRBJ1-2; unclear D gene. Germline values: CDR1 ENHRY, CDR2 SYGVKD. The V gene lost 2 bases and the J gene lost 6 bases, with 10 bases spanning the gap. The CDR3 is 13 amino acids. CDR3 bases: TGTGCCATCAGTGAGCCTTTGGCCCATGGCTACACCTTC. Encoded protein: CAISEPLAHGYTF.

V is TRBV7-6 and J is TRBJ2-1; unclear D gene. V shed 1 base and J shed 6 bases, with 10 bases lying between them. The CDR3 extends over 14 amino acids. Looked up from germline, CDR1 is SGHVS and CDR2 is FNYEAQ. The CDR3 spells CASSLVGSSNEQFF. CDR3 in DNA: TGTGCCAGCAGCTTAGTAGGGTCGTCCAATGAGCAGTTCTTC.

CDR3 in amino acids: CASSPEGFAEAFF. CDR3 coding DNA: TGTGCCAGTAGCCCTGAAGGGTTCGCTGAAGCTTTCTTT. The chain is built from TRBV19 and TRBJ1-1; D gene ambiguous. Germline loops: CDR1 LNHDA, CDR2 SQIVND (reference sequence). V was clipped by 6 bases and J by 6 bases, with 14 bases between them. There are 13 residues in the CDR3. The variable domain in full, completed from reference TRBV19 and TRBJ1-1, reads DGGITQSPKYLFRKEGQNVTLSCEQNLNHDAMYWYRQDPGQGLRLIYYSQIVNDFQKGDIAEGYSVSREKKESFPLTVTSAQKNPTAFYLCASSPEGFAEAFFGQGTRLTVV.

The chain carries TRBV7-9 and TRBJ2-7; 9 bases match TRBD1. The germline gives CDR1 SEHNR, CDR2 FQNEAQ (reference sequence). The CDR3 covers 14 residues. V dropped 5 bases and J dropped 3; count of bases not matched to a gene: 5. The CDR3: CASSHQGQGYEQYF. CDR3 bases: TGTGCCAGCAGCCATCAGGGACAGGGCTACGAGCAGTACTTC.

V usage is TRBV4-1 and J usage is TRBJ2-5; D perhaps matches TRBD2 (5 bases). CDR1 and CDR2 (germline): MGHRA, YSYEKL. V shed 3 bases and J shed 5 bases, with 19 bases lying between them. This CDR3 has 16 residues. The CDR3 DNA is TGCGCCAGCAGCCATGTCGGATCCTCAAGAGGGGAGACCCAGTACTTC. Its translation is CASSHVGSSRGETQYF.

CDR3 DNA: TGTGCCACCGAGACTGGGACTAGCTCCCTCAATGAGCAGTTCTTC. Its translation is CATETGTSSLNEQFF. The J gene is TRBJ2-1, the V gene TRBV11-2; 9 bases align to TRBD2. The CDR3 spans 15 residues. CDR1 and CDR2 from the germline V gene are SGHAT and FQNNGV. V gave up 10 bases and J gave up 6 bases; unmatched junction bases: 13.

A single count supports this clone. The chain joins TRBV12-5 to TRBJ2-7; D is ambiguous. CDR3 size: 15 residues. The germline CDR1 and CDR2 sequences are LGHNT and FRNRAP. The germline V and J ends were trimmed by 1 base and 6 bases, with 16 bases remaining between them. The CDR3, as DNA: TGTGCTAGTGGTTTGGCGCAGGAAGAGTACGCCGAGCAGTACTTC. Translating gives CASGLAQEEYAEQYF.

J is TRBJ2-2 and V is TRBV30; 8 bases are a match to TRBD2. The CDR3 is 16 residues long. V lost 0 bases, J lost 3 bases, and 6 bases stayed unmatched. CDR1 and CDR2 (germline): GTSNPN, SVGIG (reference sequence). CDR3 region: CAWSVQLAEHTGELFF. Written as DNA, the CDR3 is TGTGCCTGGAGTGTACAACTAGCGGAACACACCGGGGAGCTGTTTTTT.

The rearrangement links TRBV2 to TRBJ1-2; D unresolved. The CDR3 spans 16 residues. From germline, CDR1 is SNHLY and CDR2 FYNNEI. V lost 6 bases and J 1 base, leaving 18 bases between the germline ends. CDR3 loop: CASSGLRVPSNYGYTF. The CDR3, as DNA: TGTGCCAGCAGCGGCTTAAGGGTCCCGAGTAACTATGGCTACACCTTC.

This sequence joins TRBV28 and TRBJ1-1; a possible D gene is TRBD1 (5 bases). Germline CDR1 reads MDHEN; CDR2 reads SYDVKM. With 0 bases removed from V and 3 bases from J, the gap between germline ends came to 8 bases. This CDR3 comprises 14 residues. The chain's CDR3 is CASSLWGGYTEAFF. The CDR3 DNA follows: TGTGCCAGCAGTTTATGGGGGGGGTACACTGAAGCTTTCTTT. Drawing the rest from reference TRBV28 and TRBJ1-1, the complete variable domain is DVKVTQSSRYLVKRTGEKVFLECVQDMDHENMFWYRQDPGLGLRLIYFSYDVKMKEKGDIPEGYSVSREKKERFSLILESASTNQTSMYLCASSLWGGYTEAFFGQGTRLTVV.

The V and J genes are TRBV15 and TRBJ2-3; TRBD1 matches 8 bases. The CDR3 consists of 17 residues. J lost 4 bases, V lost 0 bases, and 9 bases had no gene match. CDR1 LNHNV and CDR2 YYDKDF come from the germline V gene (reference sequence). CDR3 sequence reads: CATSRDLRQGTPDTQYF. The CDR3 coding sequence is TGTGCCACCAGCAGAGATCTAAGACAGGGGACACCAGATACGCAGTATTTT.

A single count supports this clone. The rearrangement joins TRBV5-4 to TRBJ2-7; 9 bases agree with TRBD2. Germline values: CDR1 SGHNT, CDR2 YYREEE (reference sequence). V shed 4 bases and J 0 bases; nucleotides not matched to a gene: 11. CDR3 length equals 17 residues. The CDR3 here is CASSAGGGSGSSYEQYF. CDR3 in DNA: TGTGCCAGCAGCGCGGGGGGGGGTAGCGGAAGCTCCTACGAGCAGTACTTC.

V gene TRBV4-1 combines with J gene TRBJ2-7; 11 bases align to TRBD1. Trimming took 1 base from V and 6 from J; bases not matched to a gene: 8. Per the germline V gene, CDR1 is MGHRA and CDR2 is YSYEKL. This CDR3 contains 16 residues. In DNA, the CDR3 is TGCGCCAGCAGCCAAGTTCCCGGGACAGGGGGGTTCGAGCAGTACTTC. Its translation: CASSQVPGTGGFEQYF.

V gene TRBV7-9 combines with J gene TRBJ2-5; D assignment may be TRBD1 or TRBD2 (5 bases each). The CDR3 is 15 residues long. Per the germline V gene, CDR1 is SEHNR and CDR2 is FQNEAQ (reference sequence). V was cut by 5 bases and J by 5 bases, with 18 bases left in between. Here the CDR3 reads CASSPGPGPSETQYF. The CDR3 bases are TGTGCCAGCAGCCCTGGCCCGGGACCAAGTGAGACCCAGTACTTC.

This chain connects TRBV10-3 to TRBJ2-7; D is unclear. This CDR3 is 14 amino acids long. V lost 1 base and J lost 6, with 13 bases in between. Germline V lookup: CDR1 ENHRY, CDR2 SYGVKD. This CDR3 is CAISELRKAGEQYF. DNA of the CDR3: TGTGCCATCAGTGAGTTGAGGAAGGCAGGCGAGCAGTACTTC.

This rearrangement joins TRBV6-5 to TRBJ2-7; tentative D call: TRBD1 (6 bases). CDR1 and CDR2 (germline): MNHEY, SVGAGI. V was clipped by 6 bases and J by 3 bases, with 12 bases between them. The CDR3 length is 13 residues. The CDR3 here is CASSPTGNYEQYF. The CDR3 DNA follows: TGTGCCAGCAGCCCCACAGGGAACTACGAGCAGTACTTC.

This chain links TRBV5-1 with TRBJ1-3; D call uncertain. The CDR3 runs to 14 residues. Trimming removed 0 bases from V and 7 bases from J, with 11 bases in between. CDR1 is SGHRS and CDR2 is YFSETQ in the germline V gene. Here the CDR3 reads CASSLATGLNTIYF. CDR3 nucleotides: TGCGCCAGCAGCTTGGCCACGGGGTTGAACACCATATATTTT.

In regard to this clone: Other DNA sequences in this sample translate to the same CDR3. The rearrangement links TRBV5-5 to TRBJ2-7; D is unresolved. CDR3 size: 13 residues. Between the trimmed V and J ends, which lost 0 bases and 2 bases, there was a span of 6 bases. Germline V CDR1 and CDR2: SGHKS, YYEKEE (reference sequence). CDR3 region: CASSLGGTYEQYF. CDR3 nucleotide sequence: TGTGCCAGCAGCTTGGGCGGAACCTACGAGCAGTACTTC.

The V gene is TRBV10-1, the J gene TRBJ1-2; 9 nucleotides line up with TRBD1. V lost 5 bases to trimming and J lost 4 bases; unmatched junction nucleotides: 2. The CDR3 totals 13 residues. Looked up from germline, CDR1 is WNHNN and CDR2 is SYGVQD (reference sequence). The CDR3 here is CASSPGQGYGYTF. The DNA for the CDR3 is TGCGCCAGCAGTCCGGGACAGGGCTATGGCTACACCTTC.

This chain joins TRBV7-9 and TRBJ1-5; D is unclear. Looked up from germline, CDR1 is SEHNR and CDR2 is FQNEAQ (reference sequence). Trimming left V 1 base short and J 5 bases short, with 6 bases between. The CDR3 is made up of 13 amino acids. CDR3 sequence reads: CASSLGLHQPQHF. The CDR3 region has the DNA TGTGCCAGCAGCTTAGGACTGCATCAGCCCCAGCATTTT.

The chain employs TRBV9 and TRBJ2-1; no clear D gene. Germline V gene data show CDR1 as SGDLS and CDR2 as YYNGEE. V lost 3 bases to trimming and J lost 0 bases, with 19 bases between them. The length of the CDR3 is 18 residues. CDR3 DNA sequence: TGTGCCAGCAGCGGGAAGGTTGAGACGTCGAGCTCCTACAATGAGCAGTTCTTC. Translation gives CASSGKVETSSSYNEQFF.

This clone was picked up a small number of times. J is TRBJ1-1 and V is TRBV7-9, with D uncertain. Trimming removed 4 bases at V and 0 bases at J, with 12 bases between. Germline CDR1 is SEHNR and CDR2 is FQNEAQ (reference sequence). CDR3 length: 15 residues. The CDR3 loop reads CASSSEIDVNTEAFF. For the CDR3, the DNA is TGTGCCAGCAGCTCGGAAATAGACGTGAACACTGAAGCTTTCTTT.

V gene TRBV30 combines with J gene TRBJ2-3, with 8 positions matching TRBD2. CDR3 size: 17 residues. The junction had 16 bases not matched to a gene; V was cut back by 4 bases and J by 4 bases. Germline V CDR1 and CDR2: GTSNPN, SVGIG (reference sequence). CDR3 residues: CAWTYGLSGRLADTQYF. CDR3 nucleotide sequence: TGTGCCTGGACTTACGGACTCAGCGGGAGACTCGCAGATACGCAGTATTTT.